The 24 T cell receptor beta chains given below trace back to one sample, sequenced in a study of cytomegalovirus exposure and HLA in healthy donors. This PCR relied on a set of 60 Vbeta primers and 13 Jbeta primers. Profiled with immunoSEQ multiplex PCR; TCRdb holds only in-frame clones, not every one. In the table there are 90,000 to 120,000 clones, 70% to 80% of which are singletons. Material for sequencing was PBMCs. These receptors were taken from a woman aged 40-49 years in good health and CMV-seronegative.

A few counts support this clone. The chain links TRBV7-2 to TRBJ2-7, with D possibly matching TRBD1 (6 bases). The CDR3 is made up of 15 amino acids. Trimming removed 5 bases at V and 3 bases at J, with 17 bases between. The germline CDR1 and CDR2 sequences are SGHTA and FQGNSA. CDR3 protein: CASSPRDKDIYEQYF. The CDR3 DNA reads TGTGCCAGCAGCCCCCGGGACAAGGATATCTACGAGCAGTACTTC.

V and J are TRBV7-2 and TRBJ2-3, with D unresolved. V was pared by 1 base and J by 4 bases, with 12 bases between. CDR1 SGHTA and CDR2 FQGNSA come from the germline V gene. The CDR3 length is 15 residues. DNA for the CDR3: TGTGCCAGCAGCTTAGGCTCCCACATGGCAGATACGCAGTATTTT. Translation: CASSLGSHMADTQYF. The variable domain in full, completed from reference TRBV7-2 and TRBJ2-3, reads GAGVSQSPSNKVTEKGKDVELRCDPISGHTALYWYRQSLGQGLEFLIYFQGNSAPDKSGLPSDRFSAERTGGSVSTLTIQRTQQEDSAVYLCASSLGSHMADTQYFGPGTRLTVL.

The rearrangement links TRBV7-8 to TRBJ2-3; TRBD2 agrees at 8 bases. Per the germline V gene, CDR1 is SGHVS and CDR2 is FQNEAQ. V was pared by 1 base and J by 4 bases, with 13 bases of the junction left unmatched. The CDR3 contains 18 residues. For the CDR3, the DNA is TGTGCCAGCAGCTTAGTAGGTGCGGCGGGAGGTCGTCCAGATACGCAGTATTTT. Encoded protein: CASSLVGAAGGRPDTQYF. The full variable domain, completed using reference TRBV7-8 and TRBJ2-3, is GAGVSQSPRYKVAKRGQDVALRCDPISGHVSLFWYQQALGQGPEFLTYFQNEAQLDKSGLPSDRFFAERPEGSVSTLKIQRTQQEDSAVYLCASSLVGAAGGRPDTQYFGPGTRLTVL.

As for this clone: This sample also contains other DNA sequences that code for the same CDR3. The chain has TRBV29-1 and TRBJ2-5, with 8 bases matching TRBD1. V lost 1 base and J lost 5; bases outside the gene matches: 3. The germline gives CDR1 SQVTM, CDR2 ANQGSEA. CDR3 length: 13 residues. DNA of the CDR3: TGCAGCGTTGAAGGACAGGGGTCGGAGACCCAGTACTTC. Translating gives CSVEGQGSETQYF.

The chain links TRBV5-4 to TRBJ2-2; tentatively, D is TRBD1 (5 bases). V lost 1 base, J lost 7 bases, and 11 bases lay in between. Germline V gene lookup returns CDR1 SGHNT and CDR2 YYREEE (reference sequence). This CDR3 is 14 amino acids long. The CDR3 sequence is CASSLPGQGGELFF. Here the CDR3 DNA reads TGTGCCAGCAGCTTGCCAGGGCAGGGCGGGGAGCTGTTTTTT.

The rearrangement links TRBV7-9 to TRBJ2-1; TRBD2 agrees at 11 bases. V shed 5 bases, J shed 8 bases, and the junction held 8 bases outside the gene matches. This CDR3 has 15 residues. Germline CDR1 and CDR2: SEHNR and FQNEAQ (reference sequence). The CDR3 region has the DNA TGTGCCAGCAGCCCGGGACTAGCGGAAGGGGATGAGCAGTTCTTC. Translated, it gives CASSPGLAEGDEQFF. Full variable domain (outside the CDR3, taken from reference TRBV7-9 and TRBJ2-1): DTGVSQNPRHKITKRGQNVTFRCDPISEHNRLYWYRQTLGQGPEFLTYFQNEAQLEKSRLLSDRFSAERPKGSFSTLEIQRTEQGDSAMYLCASSPGLAEGDEQFFGPGTRLTVL.

V usage is TRBV5-8 and J usage is TRBJ2-1; possibly TRBD2 for D (6 bases). The CDR3 covers 15 residues. Germline V CDR1 and CDR2: SGHTS, YDEGEE. Trimming cost V 1 base and J 7 bases, with 15 bases left between them. CDR3 protein: CASSLMGLLGNEQFF. The CDR3 coding sequence is TGTGCCAGCAGCTTGATGGGACTTCTAGGGAATGAGCAGTTCTTC.

The CDR3 DNA reads as TGTGCCAGCATCTCTGGCAGGGCGGGGGGCCAAGAGACCCAGTACTTC. Amino acid sequence: CASISGRAGGQETQYF. The rearrangement uses TRBV5-4 and TRBJ2-5, with 8 bases matching TRBD2. The CDR3 runs to 16 residues. Trimming took 6 bases from V and 1 from J; bases not matched to a gene: 11. CDR1 and CDR2 (germline): SGHNT, YYREEE (reference sequence).

CDR3 region: CASSLEPGRNEKLFF. CDR3 nucleotide sequence: TGCGCCAGCAGCTTGGAGCCCGGGAGGAATGAAAAACTGTTTTTT. The genes are TRBV5-1 and TRBJ1-4; D is undetermined. From germline, CDR1 is SGHRS and CDR2 YFSETQ. The length of the CDR3 is 15 residues. V lost 0 bases, J lost 5 bases, and 11 bases lay in between.

The rearrangement uses TRBV18 and TRBJ2-1; TRBD1 aligns across 12 bases. V lost 6 bases, J lost 7 bases, and 10 bases stayed unmatched. Germline CDR1 KGHSH, CDR2 LQKENI. The CDR3 has 16 residues. Here the CDR3 DNA reads TGTGCCAGCTCTACCACGGGACAGGGGGCTTGGAATGAGCAGTTCTTC. Encoded protein: CASSTTGQGAWNEQFF.

The chain links TRBV27 to TRBJ1-1; 8 positions agree with TRBD1. The CDR3 runs 16 residues. The trim removed 5 bases at V and 1 base at J, leaving 9 bases unmatched. The germline CDR1 and CDR2 sequences are MNHEY and SMNVEV (reference sequence). In nucleotides, the CDR3 is TGTGCCAGCAGTCGTGAACAGGGGGTGGGGAACACTGAAGCTTTCTTT. Its protein product is CASSREQGVGNTEAFF.

This chain links TRBV5-1 with TRBJ2-1, with a weak D call TRBD2 (5 bases). CDR3 length: 12 residues. In germline, CDR1 is SGHRS, CDR2 YFSETQ. V lost 0 bases and J 7 bases, leaving 5 bases between the germline ends. CDR3 amino acids: CASSLGGNEQFF. CDR3 bases: TGCGCCAGCAGCTTGGGAGGGAATGAGCAGTTCTTC.

This clone was detected a few times. This chain joins TRBV4-3 and TRBJ1-1; unclear D gene. Germline V gene sequence: CDR1 LGHNA, CDR2 YSLEER. Trimming took 1 base from V and 4 from J, leaving 10 bases between them. The CDR3 consists of 14 residues. In DNA, the CDR3 is TGCGCCAGCAGCCAAGGTGAAGTCGGCACTGAAGCTTTCTTT. It translates to CASSQGEVGTEAFF.

For this clone: This same CDR3 is encoded by further DNA sequences in the sample. The genes are TRBV14 and TRBJ2-3; 7 bases fit TRBD1. Germline trimming cut 8 bases from V and 0 bases from J; bases unmatched to any gene: 5. This CDR3 has 14 amino acids. Looked up from germline, CDR1 is SGHDN and CDR2 is FVKESK. In DNA, the CDR3 is TGTGCCAGCTCCCGGGACAGCAGCACAGATACGCAGTATTTT. Translation gives CASSRDSSTDTQYF.

This chain connects TRBV7-2 to TRBJ1-1; 7 nucleotides match TRBD1. CDR3 length equals 13 residues. Germline V gene sequence: CDR1 SGHTA, CDR2 FQGNSA. The V gene end was trimmed by 3 bases and the J gene end by 3 bases; junction bases not matched to a gene: 1. In nucleotides, the CDR3 is TGTGCCAGCAGCTTCGACAGGGACACTGAAGCTTTCTTT. Translation gives CASSFDRDTEAFF. The full variable domain, in which reference TRBV7-2 and TRBJ1-1 provide the parts outside the CDR3, is GAGVSQSPSNKVTEKGKDVELRCDPISGHTALYWYRQSLGQGLEFLIYFQGNSAPDKSGLPSDRFSAERTGGSVSTLTIQRTQQEDSAVYLCASSFDRDTEAFFGQGTRLTVV.

This clone was seen a handful of times. The J gene is TRBJ2-3, the V gene TRBV10-1, with D tentatively TRBD2 (6 bases). Germline V gives CDR1 WNHNN, CDR2 SYGVQD (reference sequence). V was clipped by 1 base and J by 2 bases, with 10 bases between them. The CDR3 is 15 residues long. CDR3: CASSEWRDDTDTQYF. The CDR3 bases are TGCGCCAGCAGTGAGTGGAGGGACGACACAGATACGCAGTATTTT.

This chain links TRBV6-1 with TRBJ2-7; a weak D match, TRBD1 (6 bases). This CDR3 contains 13 residues. The ends were cut back, 4 bases at V and 1 base at J, with 8 bases in the middle. CDR1 and CDR2 from the germline V gene are MNHNS and SASEGT. CDR3 sequence reads: CASSGQVSYEQYF. The CDR3 coding sequence is TGTGCCAGCAGTGGACAGGTGTCCTACGAGCAGTACTTC.

V gene TRBV2 combines with J gene TRBJ2-7; TRBD1 aligns across 10 bases. V was pared by 6 bases and J by 2 bases, with 7 bases of the junction left unmatched. There are 15 residues in the CDR3. Germline CDR1 SNHLY, CDR2 FYNNEI. DNA of the CDR3: TGTGCCAGCAGCGGAAGGGACAGGGGAACCTACGAGCAGTACTTC. Its translation: CASSGRDRGTYEQYF.

J is TRBJ1-2 and V is TRBV5-4, with TRBD1 as a possible D gene (6 bases). The CDR3 contains 15 residues. With 4 bases removed from V and 4 bases from J, the gap between germline ends came to 17 bases. Germline CDR1 reads SGHNT; CDR2 reads YYREEE (reference sequence). The CDR3 sequence: CASSPPRTEGYGYTF. DNA of the CDR3: TGTGCCAGCAGCCCCCCCCGGACAGAGGGCTATGGCTACACCTTC.

The chain is built from TRBV7-9 and TRBJ2-2, with a weak D call TRBD1 (5 bases). CDR3 length: 16 amino acids. From germline, CDR1 is SEHNR and CDR2 FQNEAQ (reference sequence). Trimming pared 4 bases from V and 0 bases from J, leaving 12 bases between. The chain's CDR3 is CASSSPGNANTGELFF. The CDR3 region has the DNA TGTGCCAGCAGCTCGCCAGGGAACGCGAACACCGGGGAGCTGTTTTTT.

The chain has TRBV15 and TRBJ2-2, with a weak D call TRBD2 (6 bases). Germline lookup yields CDR1 LNHNV and CDR2 YYDKDF (reference sequence). With 3 bases removed from V and 9 bases from J, the gap between germline ends came to 17 bases. This CDR3 is 15 amino acids long. The DNA of the CDR3 is TGTGCCACCAGCAGGGGGGGAACAGCCGCGTGGGAGCTGTTTTTT. Protein sequence: CATSRGGTAAWELFF.

This chain links TRBV19 with TRBJ1-1, with 7 bases that match TRBD1. The CDR3 spans 16 residues. V was clipped by 5 bases and J by 0 bases; unmatched bases: 9. Germline-derived CDR1 and CDR2 are LNHDA and SQIVND (reference sequence). Here the CDR3 DNA reads TGTGCCAGTAGTGCCGGGACAGCGAACATGAACACTGAAGCTTTCTTT. It yields the protein CASSAGTANMNTEAFF.

This clone has just a few counts. The chain combines TRBV5-1 with TRBJ2-7; no clear D. Germline lookup yields CDR1 SGHRS and CDR2 YFSETQ. The CDR3 covers 13 residues. Between the trimmed V and J ends, which lost 0 bases and 2 bases, there was a span of 6 bases. CDR3 sequence reads: CASSLGPAYEQYF. As DNA, the CDR3 is TGCGCCAGCAGCTTGGGGCCAGCCTACGAGCAGTACTTC.

The rearrangement joins TRBV28 to TRBJ2-1; TRBD1 aligns across 7 bases. Germline V lookup: CDR1 MDHEN, CDR2 SYDVKM. The trim removed 5 bases at V and 0 bases at J, leaving 13 bases unmatched. CDR3 length: 18 amino acids. This CDR3 is CASSPRWSDRSSYNEQFF. The DNA for the CDR3 is TGTGCCAGCAGTCCAAGGTGGTCGGACAGGAGCTCCTACAATGAGCAGTTCTTC.